This TCR beta chain was observed in a study of CD8 T cells in Susac syndrome (dated by TCRdb to the late 2010s). A note on the overall study: The study used repertoire sequencing to test whether antigen drove CD8+ T cell activation and differentiation in Susac syndrome. The clonality of the CD8+ T cell repertoire was compared across 11 to 12 healthy donors, roughly 14 Susac syndrome patients and under 19 multiple sclerosis patients.

Comment on this clonotype: The specificity of this receptor is unknown. No base qualities exist here, and no much larger clone lies one base off it.

V was cut back by 4 bases and J by 7 bases, leaving a gap of 11 bases between them. Via the germline V gene, CDR1 is SGDLS and CDR2 YYNGEE. From the cysteine up to the phenylalanine, the CDR3 has a length of 12 residues. Only CDR3 DNA remains: 36 bases, in frame from the first base. Peripheral blood CD8+ and CD4+ T cells from healthy donors, Susac syndrome patients and multiple sclerosis patients were profiled by high-throughput TCR beta sequencing. Treatment-naive patients with stable or active relapsing-remitting disease fulfilling revised McDonald criteria were used as multiple sclerosis controls. Bulk CD8+ and CD4+ T cells were purified by magnetic negative isolation, whereas CD8+ TEMRA cells were enriched by FACS. Blood was collected in EDTA tubes and processed within 24 hours, with PBMCs isolated through density gradient centrifugation. PBMCs destined for TCR sequencing were cryopreserved in liquid nitrogen and later thawed in a 37 °C water bath. Purity of sorted or isolated CD4+, CD8+ and CD8+ TEMRA cells was at least 90%.

The paper's findings and limits, for the study overall: The number of individuals in the TCR sequencing and HLA analysis was recognized as being relatively small.

RNA was extracted with the RNeasy kit and roughly 0.45 to 1 ug was reverse transcribed using random hexamers. The immunoSEQ multiplex PCR assay, covering 54 Vbeta and 13 Jbeta segments, was used to amplify TCR beta CDR3 regions. To correct PCR amplification bias, a synthetic template baseline was used for both primer optimization and computational correction. The authors' analysis ran thus. Reads were assigned to V, D and J genes according to IMGT and analyzed in immunoSEQ Analyzer, with only productive sequences retained. Clonality was calculated as one minus the Shannon entropy normalized by log2 of the number of productive unique sequences. For each patient and control, public and private clones were evaluated among the 100 most prevalent clones. Clones were defined as Susac-specific when absent from the healthy and MS cohorts, from approximately 970 published viral clones and from other ImmuneACCESS disease sequences. TCRdb itself trimmed the public reads at Q25 with fastp, ran MiXCR and retained productive beta chains. Each CDR3 protein gets just one entry, which takes the most common genes and DNA from the rows behind it. In this record, the V and J calls reflect TCRdb's handling and not the investigators' own analysis. This sample gives approximately 300,000 distinct CDR3 sequences in total; approximately 91% of them show up just once. The leading ten clones occupy under 0.2% of the sample.

The V and J genes are TRBV9 and TRBJ1-2, with TRBD1 perhaps the D gene, on 6 matching bases. The sample taken for sequencing was CD8+ T cells from PBMCs. This TCR was sampled from a human donor with multiple sclerosis. The CDR3 protein is CASSRGMGGYTF. The DNA sequence is as follows: TGTGCCAGCAGCAGGGGGATGGGTGGCTACACCTTC.